This T cell receptor beta chain was identified during a study of cytomegalovirus exposure and HLA in healthy donors. Study-wide findings and caveats: According to a later analysis, TCR clusters from the first cohort tended to co-occur in the 120 or so validation repertoires. Specific recognition of CMV antigens was confirmed in vitro for a few chains (all CMV-associated). Most sequenced TCRs were rare (though some public TCRs occurred in many donors).

Method: immunoSEQ multiplex PCR; TCRdb's copy keeps in-frame clones and lacks some. Here the sample spans some 110,000 clones, about 85% being singletons. With respect to this clone: Its antigen is currently unknown.

This CDR3 has 14 amino acids. The germline V and J ends were trimmed by 2 bases and 4 bases, with 10 bases remaining between them. From germline, CDR1 is SGHDT and CDR2 YYEEEE. Sample: PBMCs. The chain joins TRBV5-6 to TRBJ1-5; D is unclear. This receptor was obtained from a man aged 18 to 30 in good health and CMV-seropositive. CDR3 sequence reads: CASSFAGGNQPQHF. CDR3 nucleotide sequence: TGTGCCAGCAGCTTCGCAGGTGGGAATCAGCCCCAGCATTTT.